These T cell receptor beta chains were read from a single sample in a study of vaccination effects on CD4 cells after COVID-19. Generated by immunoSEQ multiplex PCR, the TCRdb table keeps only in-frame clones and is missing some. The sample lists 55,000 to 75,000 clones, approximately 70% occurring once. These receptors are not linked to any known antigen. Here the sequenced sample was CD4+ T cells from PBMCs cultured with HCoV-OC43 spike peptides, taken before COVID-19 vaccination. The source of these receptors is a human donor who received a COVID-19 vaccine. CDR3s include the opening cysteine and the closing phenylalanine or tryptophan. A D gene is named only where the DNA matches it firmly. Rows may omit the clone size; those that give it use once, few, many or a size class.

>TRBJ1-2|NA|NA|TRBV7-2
CASSPTTGTYGYTF
TGTGCCAGCAGCCCCACGACAGGAACCTATGGCTACACCTTC
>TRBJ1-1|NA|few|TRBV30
CAWSVGPLSGSTEAFF
TGTGCCTGGAGTGTAGGTCCCTTATCTGGTAGCACTGAAGCTTTCTTT
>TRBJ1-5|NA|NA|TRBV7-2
CASSLGGRGQPQHF
TGTGCCAGCAGCTTGGGGGGACGGGGTCAGCCCCAGCATTTT
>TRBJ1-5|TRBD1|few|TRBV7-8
CASSSRPDRGNQPQHF
TGTGCCAGCAGCTCGAGACCCGACAGGGGCAATCAGCCCCAGCATTTT
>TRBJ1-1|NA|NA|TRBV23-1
CASSQSRAEAFF
TGCGCCAGCAGTCAATCCCGGGCTGAAGCTTTCTTT
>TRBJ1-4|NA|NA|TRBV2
CASNREEKLFF
TGTGCCAGCAACAGGGAAGAAAAACTGTTTTTT
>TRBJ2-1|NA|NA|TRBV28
CASSPGGGVREQFF
TGTGCCAGCAGCCCAGGAGGGGGCGTTAGAGAGCAGTTCTTC
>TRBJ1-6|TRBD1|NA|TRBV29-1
CSVQISGGDSPLHF
TGCAGCGTTCAAATCTCAGGGGGCGATTCACCCCTCCACTTT
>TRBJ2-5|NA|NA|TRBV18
CASSPSGQETQYF
TGTGCCAGCTCCCCCAGCGGACAAGAGACCCAGTACTTC
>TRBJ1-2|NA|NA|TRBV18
CASSPANVEGYTF
TGTGCCAGCTCACCTGCCAACGTCGAGGGCTACACCTTC
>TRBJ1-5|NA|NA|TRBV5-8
CASSETGTPVYSNQPQHF
TGTGCCAGCAGCGAAACCGGGACACCAGTCTATAGCAATCAGCCCCAGCATTTT
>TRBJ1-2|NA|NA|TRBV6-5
CASSPDGSNYGYTF
TGTGCCAGCAGTCCGGACGGTTCTAACTATGGCTACACCTTC
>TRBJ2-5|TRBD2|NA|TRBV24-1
CATSDVTSGGYQETQYF
TGTGCCACCAGTGATGTAACTAGCGGGGGGTACCAAGAGACCCAGTACTTC